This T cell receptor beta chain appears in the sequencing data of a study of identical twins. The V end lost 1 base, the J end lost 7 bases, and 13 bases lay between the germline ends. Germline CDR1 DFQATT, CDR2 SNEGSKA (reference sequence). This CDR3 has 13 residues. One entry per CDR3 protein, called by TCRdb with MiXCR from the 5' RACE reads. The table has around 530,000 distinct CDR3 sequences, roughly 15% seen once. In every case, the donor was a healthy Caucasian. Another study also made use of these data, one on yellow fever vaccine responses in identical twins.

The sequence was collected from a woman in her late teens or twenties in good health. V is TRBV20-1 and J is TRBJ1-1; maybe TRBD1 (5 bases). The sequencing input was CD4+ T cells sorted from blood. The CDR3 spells CSARAGSGGEAFF. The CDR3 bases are TGCAGTGCTAGAGCAGGGTCGGGCGGTGAAGCTTTCTTT.